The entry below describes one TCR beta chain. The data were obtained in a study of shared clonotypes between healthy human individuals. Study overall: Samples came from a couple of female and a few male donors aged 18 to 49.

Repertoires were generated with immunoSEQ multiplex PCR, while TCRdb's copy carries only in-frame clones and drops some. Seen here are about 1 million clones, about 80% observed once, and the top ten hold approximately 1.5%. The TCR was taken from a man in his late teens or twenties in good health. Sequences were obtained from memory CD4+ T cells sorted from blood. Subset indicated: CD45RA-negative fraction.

This chain's CDR3 is CASNVGLTGQETQYF. CDR3 DNA sequence: TGTGCCAGCAATGTAGGCCTTACAGGGCAAGAGACCCAGTACTTC. The rearrangement links TRBV6-1 to TRBJ2-5; TRBD1 might be the D (6 bases). CDR1 and CDR2 from the germline V gene are MNHNS and SASEGT. The CDR3 runs to 15 residues. Trimming took off 7 bases at V and 2 bases at J, with 17 bases between the two ends.